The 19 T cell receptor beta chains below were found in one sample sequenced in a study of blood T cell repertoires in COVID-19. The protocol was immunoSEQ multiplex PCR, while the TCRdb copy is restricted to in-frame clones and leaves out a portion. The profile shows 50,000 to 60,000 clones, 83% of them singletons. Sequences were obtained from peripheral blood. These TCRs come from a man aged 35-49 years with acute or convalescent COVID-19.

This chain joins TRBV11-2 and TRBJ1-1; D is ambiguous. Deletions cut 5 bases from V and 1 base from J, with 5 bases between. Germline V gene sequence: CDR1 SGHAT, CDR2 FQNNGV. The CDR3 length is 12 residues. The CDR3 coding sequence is TGTGCCAGCAGCCCAGGGAACACTGAAGCTTTCTTT. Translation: CASSPGNTEAFF.

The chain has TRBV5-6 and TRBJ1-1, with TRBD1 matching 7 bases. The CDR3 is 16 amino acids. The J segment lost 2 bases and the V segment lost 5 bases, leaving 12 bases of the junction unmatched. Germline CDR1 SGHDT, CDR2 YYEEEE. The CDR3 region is CASSLPSGTVNTEAFF. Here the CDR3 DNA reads TGTGCCAGCAGTCTTCCCTCCGGGACAGTTAACACTGAAGCTTTCTTT.

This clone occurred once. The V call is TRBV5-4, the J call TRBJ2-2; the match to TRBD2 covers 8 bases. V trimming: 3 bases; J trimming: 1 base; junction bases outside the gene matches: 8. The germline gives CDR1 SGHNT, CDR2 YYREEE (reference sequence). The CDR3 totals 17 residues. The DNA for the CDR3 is TGTGCCAGCAGCTCATTTGATAGCGGGGTGAACACCGGGGAGCTGTTTTTT. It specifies CASSSFDSGVNTGELFF.

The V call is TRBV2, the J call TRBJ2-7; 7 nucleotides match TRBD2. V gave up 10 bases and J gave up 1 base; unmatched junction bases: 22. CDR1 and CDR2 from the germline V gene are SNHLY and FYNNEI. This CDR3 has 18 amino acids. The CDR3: CAIFPPPSGRPQSYEQYF. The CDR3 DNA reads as TGTGCCATTTTTCCCCCGCCTAGCGGTAGACCCCAATCCTACGAGCAGTACTTC.

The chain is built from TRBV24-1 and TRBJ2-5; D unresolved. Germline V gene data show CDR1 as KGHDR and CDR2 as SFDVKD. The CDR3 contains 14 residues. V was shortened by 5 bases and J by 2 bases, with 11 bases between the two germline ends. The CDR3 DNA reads TGTGCCACCAGTGGGGCAGTTAGACAAGAGACCCAGTACTTC. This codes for CATSGAVRQETQYF.

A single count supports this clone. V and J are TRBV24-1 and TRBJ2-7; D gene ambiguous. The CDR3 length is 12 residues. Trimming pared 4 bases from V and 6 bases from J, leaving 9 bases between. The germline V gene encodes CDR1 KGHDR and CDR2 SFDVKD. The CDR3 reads CATSETELEQYF. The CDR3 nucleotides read TGTGCCACCAGTGAAACGGAGCTCGAGCAGTACTTC.

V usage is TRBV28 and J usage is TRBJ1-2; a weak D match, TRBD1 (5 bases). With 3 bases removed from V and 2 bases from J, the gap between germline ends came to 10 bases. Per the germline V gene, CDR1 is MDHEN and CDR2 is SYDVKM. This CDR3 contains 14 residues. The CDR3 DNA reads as TGTGCCAGCAGTTTCGTGGGGCCGAACTATGGCTACACCTTC. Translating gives CASSFVGPNYGYTF.

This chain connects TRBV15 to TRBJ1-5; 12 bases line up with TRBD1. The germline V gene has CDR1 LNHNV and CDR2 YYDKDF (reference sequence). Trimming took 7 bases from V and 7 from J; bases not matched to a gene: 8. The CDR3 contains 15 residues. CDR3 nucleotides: TGTGCCACCAAGACCGGGACAGGGGGCGAACAGCCCCAGCATTTT. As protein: CATKTGTGGEQPQHF.

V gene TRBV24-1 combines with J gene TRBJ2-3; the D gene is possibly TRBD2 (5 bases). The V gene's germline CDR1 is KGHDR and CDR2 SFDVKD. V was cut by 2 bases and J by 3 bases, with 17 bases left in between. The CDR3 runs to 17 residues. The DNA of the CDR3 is TGTGCCACCAGTGATTATCGCGGGTCGGCGATAACAGATACGCAGTATTTT. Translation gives CATSDYRGSAITDTQYF.

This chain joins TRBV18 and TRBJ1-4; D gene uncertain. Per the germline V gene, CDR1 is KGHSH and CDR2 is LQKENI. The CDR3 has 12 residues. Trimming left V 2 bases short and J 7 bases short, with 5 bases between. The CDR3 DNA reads TGTGCCAGCTCACCAAGAGCTGAAAAACTGTTTTTT. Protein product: CASSPRAEKLFF.

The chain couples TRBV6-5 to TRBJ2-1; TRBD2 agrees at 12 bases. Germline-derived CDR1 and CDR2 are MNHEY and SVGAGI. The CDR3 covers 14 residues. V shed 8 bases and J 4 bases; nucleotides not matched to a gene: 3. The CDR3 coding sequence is TGTGCCAGCTCTAGCGGGGGGGATTACAATGAGCAGTTCTTC. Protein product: CASSSGGDYNEQFF.

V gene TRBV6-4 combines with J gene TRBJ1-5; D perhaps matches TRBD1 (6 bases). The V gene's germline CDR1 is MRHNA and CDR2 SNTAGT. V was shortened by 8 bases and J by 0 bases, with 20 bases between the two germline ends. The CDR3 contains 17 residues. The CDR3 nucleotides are TGTGCCAGCCGGTCAGGGGTTTGCCTTTATAGCAATCAGCCCCAGCATTTT. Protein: CASRSGVCLYSNQPQHF.

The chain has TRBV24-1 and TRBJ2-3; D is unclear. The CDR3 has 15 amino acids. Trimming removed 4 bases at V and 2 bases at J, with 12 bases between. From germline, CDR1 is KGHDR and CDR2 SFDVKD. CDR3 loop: CATSDLDSLTDTQYF. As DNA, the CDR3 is TGTGCCACCAGTGACTTGGATAGCCTCACAGATACGCAGTATTTT.

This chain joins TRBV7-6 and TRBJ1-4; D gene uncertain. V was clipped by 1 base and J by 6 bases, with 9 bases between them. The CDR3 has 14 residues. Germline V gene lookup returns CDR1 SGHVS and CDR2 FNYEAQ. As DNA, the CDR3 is TGTGCCAGCAGCTTAGGAGGGATCTATGAAAAACTGTTTTTT. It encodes CASSLGGIYEKLFF.

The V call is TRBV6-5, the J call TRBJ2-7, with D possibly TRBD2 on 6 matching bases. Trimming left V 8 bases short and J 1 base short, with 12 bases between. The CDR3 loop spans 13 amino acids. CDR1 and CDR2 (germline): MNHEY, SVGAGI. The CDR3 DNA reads TGTGCCAGCGGTTCGCGGGAATCCTACGAGCAGTACGTC. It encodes CASGSRESYEQYV.

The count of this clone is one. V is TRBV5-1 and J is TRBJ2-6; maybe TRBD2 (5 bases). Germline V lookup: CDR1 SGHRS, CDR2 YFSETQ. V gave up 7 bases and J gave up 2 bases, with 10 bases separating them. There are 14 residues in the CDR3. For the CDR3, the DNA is TGCGCCAGCCGAGGGTCAACTGGGGCCAACGTCCTGACTTTC. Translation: CASRGSTGANVLTF.

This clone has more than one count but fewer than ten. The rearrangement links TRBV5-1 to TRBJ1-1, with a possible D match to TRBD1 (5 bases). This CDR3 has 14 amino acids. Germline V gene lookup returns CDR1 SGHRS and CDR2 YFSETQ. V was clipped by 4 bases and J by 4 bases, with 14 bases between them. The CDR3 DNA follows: TGCGCCAGCAGCCCCCAGGGAAGGGGCACTGAAGCTTTCTTT. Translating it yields CASSPQGRGTEAFF.

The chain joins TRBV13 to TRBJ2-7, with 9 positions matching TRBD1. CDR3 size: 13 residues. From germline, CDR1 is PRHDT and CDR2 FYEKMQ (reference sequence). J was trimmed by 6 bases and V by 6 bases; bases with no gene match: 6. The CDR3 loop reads CASSPRTGAEQYV. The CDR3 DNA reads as TGTGCCAGCAGTCCACGGACAGGGGCCGAGCAGTACGTC.

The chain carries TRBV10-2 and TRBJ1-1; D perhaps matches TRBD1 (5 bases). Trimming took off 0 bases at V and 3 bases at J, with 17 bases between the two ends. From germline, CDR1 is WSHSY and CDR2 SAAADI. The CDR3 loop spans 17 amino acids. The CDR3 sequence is CASSESGSLGGDTEAFF. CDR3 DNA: TGCGCCAGCAGTGAGTCCGGGAGTCTCGGGGGGGACACTGAAGCTTTCTTT.